The 16 T cell receptor beta chains presented below share a single source sample, sequenced in a study of CD8 T cells in ankylosing spondylitis. These receptors lack a known antigen. TCRdb re-called the 5' RACE reads through MiXCR, storing one row per CDR3 protein. The sample has 400,000 or so distinct CDR3 sequences; more than 25% are singletons. Study-wide results and caveats: Apparently characteristic of ankylosing spondylitis blood was a TCR beta motif (about eight highly homologous variants).

The sample taken for sequencing was blood, either unsorted or a sorted T cell fraction (not recorded which). The receptors come from a male donor with ankylosing spondylitis.

The chain joins TRBV18 to TRBJ2-7, with 8 nucleotides matching TRBD1. With 4 bases clipped from V and 1 base from J, the junction kept 3 bases outside the gene matches. Per germline, CDR1 KGHSH and CDR2 LQKENI. There are 14 residues in the CDR3. CDR3 coding DNA: TGTGCCAGCTCACAGCAGGGGGCATCCTACGAGCAGTACGTC. It translates to CASSQQGASYEQYV.

V is TRBV20-1 and J is TRBJ1-5; a possible D gene is TRBD1 (6 bases). The CDR3 totals 18 residues. The V gene lost 0 bases and the J gene lost 0 bases, with 18 bases spanning the gap. Per the germline V gene, CDR1 is DFQATT and CDR2 is SNEGSKA (reference sequence). CDR3 residues: CSARDAADSSYSNQPQHF. Written as DNA, the CDR3 is TGCAGTGCTAGAGATGCGGCGGACAGCAGTTATAGCAATCAGCCCCAGCATTTT.

The CDR3 region is CSARDFAVGITGELFF. DNA for the CDR3: TGCAGTGCTAGAGATTTCGCGGTGGGGATCACCGGGGAGCTGTTTTTT. The rearrangement joins TRBV20-1 to TRBJ2-2, with no clear D. The CDR3 covers 16 residues. The V gene's germline CDR1 is DFQATT and CDR2 SNEGSKA (reference sequence). The germline V and J ends were trimmed by 0 bases and 4 bases, with 15 bases remaining between them.

A few counts support this clonotype. J is TRBJ2-2 and V is TRBV7-9; D remains unclear. V lost 2 bases, J lost 1 base, and 14 bases lay in between. This CDR3 is built from 17 residues. Germline V lookup: CDR1 SEHNR, CDR2 FQNEAQ (reference sequence). Written as DNA, the CDR3 is TGTGCCAGCAGCTTACCAAGACGTGACCTGAACACCGGGGAGCTGTTTTTT. It encodes CASSLPRRDLNTGELFF.

V usage is TRBV29-1 and J usage is TRBJ1-3, with D perhaps matching TRBD1 (6 bases). The V gene lost 4 bases and the J gene lost 4 bases, with 17 bases spanning the gap. CDR1 and CDR2 (germline): SQVTM, ANQGSEA. The CDR3 has 15 amino acids. CDR3 amino acids: CSVVEGRGSGNTIYF. CDR3 DNA sequence: TGCAGCGTTGTAGAAGGCAGGGGCTCAGGAAACACCATATATTTT.

The CDR3 reads CASSRASGRSGELFF. DNA for the CDR3: TGTGCCAGCAGCAGGGCTAGCGGGCGGTCCGGGGAGCTGTTTTTT. The chain combines TRBV14 with TRBJ2-2, with 8 bases matching TRBD2. CDR1 is SGHDN, CDR2 FVKESK, per germline. The CDR3 runs to 15 residues. V shed 5 bases, J shed 6 bases, and the junction held 8 bases outside the gene matches.

This chain uses TRBV7-2 with TRBJ2-7, with TRBD1 identical over 9 bases. The J segment lost 2 bases and the V segment lost 5 bases, leaving 4 bases of the junction unmatched. Germline-derived CDR1 and CDR2 are SGHTA and FQGNSA. The CDR3 has 14 residues. The DNA for the CDR3 is TGTGCCAGCAGCAGCCGACAGGGGGCCTACGAGCAGTACTTC. Translation gives CASSSRQGAYEQYF.

This clonotype turned up a few times. The gene calls are TRBV11-3 and TRBJ2-1, with 7 bases matching TRBD2. Trimming cost V 5 bases and J 8 bases; bases outside gene matches: 9. The CDR3 covers 14 residues. Germline lookup yields CDR1 SGHNT and CDR2 YENEEA. The CDR3: CASSRSGTQDEQFF. DNA of the CDR3: TGTGCCAGCAGCCGAAGCGGGACTCAGGATGAGCAGTTCTTC.

This rearrangement joins TRBV10-3 to TRBJ2-3; 9 bases are a match to TRBD2. V trimming: 6 bases; J trimming: 3 bases; junction bases outside the gene matches: 10. Germline V gene data show CDR1 as ENHRY and CDR2 as SYGVKD. The CDR3 sequence is 16 residues long. The CDR3 nucleotides read TGTGCCATCAGCGGAGGGCTAGCGGGAAAGACAGATACGCAGTATTTT. It is translated as CAISGGLAGKTDTQYF.

This chain uses TRBV7-9 with TRBJ2-2; 10 nucleotides align to TRBD2. Unmatched junction bases numbered 5, after V lost 2 bases and J lost 5 bases. The CDR3 contains 16 residues. The germline CDR1 and CDR2 sequences are SEHNR and FQNEAQ (reference sequence). The CDR3 spells CASSLLAGVGTGELFF. The CDR3 nucleotides are TGTGCCAGCAGCTTACTAGCGGGAGTAGGAACCGGGGAGCTGTTTTTT. The complete variable domain, with remaining parts taken from reference TRBV7-9 and TRBJ2-2, reads DTGVSQNPRHKITKRGQNVTFRCDPISEHNRLYWYRQTLGQGPEFLTYFQNEAQLEKSRLLSDRFSAERPKGSFSTLEIQRTEQGDSAMYLCASSLLAGVGTGELFFGEGSRLTVL.

J is TRBJ2-3 and V is TRBV18; 7 nucleotides line up with TRBD1. Trimming cost V 3 bases and J 5 bases; bases outside gene matches: 17. The CDR3 loop spans 18 amino acids. Germline V gene lookup returns CDR1 KGHSH and CDR2 LQKENI. Here the CDR3 reads CASSPNRGTLLVGDTQYF. CDR3 DNA sequence: TGTGCCAGCTCACCTAACAGGGGAACCCTCCTAGTGGGAGATACGCAGTATTTT. Combining the CDR3 with reference TRBV18 and TRBJ2-3 gives the whole variable domain NAGVMQNPRHLVRRRGQEARLRCSPMKGHSHVYWYRQLPEEGLKFMVYLQKENIIDESGMPKERFSAEFPKEGPSILRIQQVVRGDSAAYFCASSPNRGTLLVGDTQYFGPGTRLTVL.

This clonotype has a handful of counts. The J gene is TRBJ1-2, the V gene TRBV6-1, with unresolved D. The germline V gene has CDR1 MNHNS and CDR2 SASEGT. The length of the CDR3 is 13 residues. Trimming left V 6 bases short and J 8 bases short, with 16 bases between. DNA for the CDR3: TGTGCCAGCAGACCCGCAGCAGGTCGGGGCTACACCTTC. It is translated as CASRPAAGRGYTF.

The rearrangement links TRBV20-1 to TRBJ1-2; 11 nucleotides match TRBD1. Germline CDR1 DFQATT, CDR2 SNEGSKA (reference sequence). The V segment lost 7 bases and the J segment 8 bases; nucleotides outside the gene matches: 12. This CDR3 region has 14 residues. DNA of the CDR3: TGCAGTGTGCTAATAGGACAGGGGGCTCGGGGCTACACCTTC. Encoded protein: CSVLIGQGARGYTF.

This chain links TRBV30 with TRBJ2-1, with 8 nucleotides matching TRBD2. The trim removed 1 base at V and 9 bases at J, leaving 5 bases unmatched. The CDR3 runs to 13 residues. CDR1 and CDR2 (germline): GTSNPN, SVGIG (reference sequence). CDR3 sequence: CAWSGVLAGEQFF. The CDR3 DNA reads TGTGCCTGGAGTGGGGTTCTAGCGGGTGAGCAGTTCTTC.

This chain uses TRBV12-3 or TRBV12-4 with TRBJ2-2, with 13 positions matching TRBD2. The CDR3 is 15 amino acids. The V segment lost 6 bases and the J segment 9 bases; nucleotides outside the gene matches: 7. CDR3 sequence reads: CASRGGLAGSRELFF. CDR3 nucleotides: TGTGCCAGCAGAGGGGGACTAGCGGGAAGCCGGGAGCTGTTTTTT.

This chain connects TRBV5-1 to TRBJ2-1, with unresolved D. There are 14 residues in the CDR3. The V gene lost 2 bases and the J gene lost 8 bases, with 14 bases spanning the gap. Germline CDR1 reads SGHRS; CDR2 reads YFSETQ. The CDR3 DNA follows: TGCGCCAGCAGCTTAACCCAAACTCAGGATGAGCAGTTCTTC. This translates into CASSLTQTQDEQFF.